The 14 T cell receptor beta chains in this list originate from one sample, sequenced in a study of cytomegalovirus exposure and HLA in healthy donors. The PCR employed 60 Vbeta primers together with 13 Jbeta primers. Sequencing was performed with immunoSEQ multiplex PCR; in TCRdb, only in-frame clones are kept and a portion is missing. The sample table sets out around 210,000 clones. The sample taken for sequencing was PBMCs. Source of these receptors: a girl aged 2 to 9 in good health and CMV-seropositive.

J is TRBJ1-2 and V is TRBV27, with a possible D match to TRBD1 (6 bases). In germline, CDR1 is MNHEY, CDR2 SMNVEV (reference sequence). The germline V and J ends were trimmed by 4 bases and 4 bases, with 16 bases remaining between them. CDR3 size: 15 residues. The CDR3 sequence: CASSSTLTGSYGYTF. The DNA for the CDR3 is TGTGCCAGCAGTTCAACCCTCACAGGGTCCTATGGCTACACCTTC.

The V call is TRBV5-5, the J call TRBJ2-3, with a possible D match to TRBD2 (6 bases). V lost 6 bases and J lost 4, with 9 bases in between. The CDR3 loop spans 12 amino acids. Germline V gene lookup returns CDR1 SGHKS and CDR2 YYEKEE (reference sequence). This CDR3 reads CASNTGADTQYF. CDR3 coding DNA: TGTGCCAGCAACACGGGGGCAGATACGCAGTATTTT. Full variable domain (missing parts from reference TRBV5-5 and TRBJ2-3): DAGVTQSPTHLIKTRGQQVTLRCSPISGHKSVSWYQQVLGQGPQFIFQYYEKEERGRGNFPDRFSARQFPNYSSELNVNALLLGDSALYLCASNTGADTQYFGPGTRLTVL.

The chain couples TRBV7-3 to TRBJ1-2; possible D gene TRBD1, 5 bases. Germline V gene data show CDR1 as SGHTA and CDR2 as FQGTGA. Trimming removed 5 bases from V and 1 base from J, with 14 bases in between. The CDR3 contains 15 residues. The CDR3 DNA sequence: TGTGCCAGCAGCCCGGGCGGACATATTAACTATGGCTACACCTTC. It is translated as CASSPGGHINYGYTF. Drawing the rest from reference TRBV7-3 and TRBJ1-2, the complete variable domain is GAGVSQTPSNKVTEKGKYVELRCDPISGHTALYWYRQSLGQGPEFLIYFQGTGAADDSGLPNDRFFAVRPEGSVSTLKIQRTERGDSAVYLCASSPGGHINYGYTFGSGTRLTVV.

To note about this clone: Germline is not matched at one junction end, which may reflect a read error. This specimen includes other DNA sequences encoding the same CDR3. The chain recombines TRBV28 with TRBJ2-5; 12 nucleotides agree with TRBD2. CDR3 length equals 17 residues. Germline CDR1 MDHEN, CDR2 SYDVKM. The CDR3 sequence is CASSPSLGLAGSETQYF. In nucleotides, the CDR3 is TGTGCCAGCAGTCCTTCCCTCGGACTAGCGGGATCAGAGACTCAGTACTTC.

The CDR3 bases are TGTGCCAGCAGCGCCCGGGGGACTAGCGGGAGGGACGAGCAGTACTTC. It codes for CASSARGTSGRDEQYF. V is TRBV9 and J is TRBJ2-5; 16 bases fit TRBD2. The J call may be mistaken, given a closer DNA end match to TRBJ2-7. The germline V gene has CDR1 SGDLS and CDR2 YYNGEE. The CDR3 sequence is 16 residues long.

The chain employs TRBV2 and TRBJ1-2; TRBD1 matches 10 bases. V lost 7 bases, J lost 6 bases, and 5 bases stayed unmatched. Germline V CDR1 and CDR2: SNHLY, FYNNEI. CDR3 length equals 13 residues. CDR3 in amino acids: CASNGQGVNGYTF. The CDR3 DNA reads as TGTGCCAGCAACGGACAGGGGGTGAATGGCTACACCTTC. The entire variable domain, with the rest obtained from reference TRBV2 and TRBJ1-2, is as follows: EPEVTQTPSHQVTQMGQEVILRCVPISNHLYFYWYRQILGQKVEFLVSFYNNEISEKSEIFDDQFSVERPDGSNFTLKIRSTKLEDSAMYFCASNGQGVNGYTFGSGTRLTVV.

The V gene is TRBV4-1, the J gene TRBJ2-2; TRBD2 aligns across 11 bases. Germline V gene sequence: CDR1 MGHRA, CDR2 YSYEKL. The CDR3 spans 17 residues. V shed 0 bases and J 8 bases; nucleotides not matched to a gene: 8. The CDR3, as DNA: TGCGCCAGCAGCCAAGATGACGGTAGCGGGAGGGAGGGGGAGCTGTTTTTT. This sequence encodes CASSQDDGSGREGELFF.

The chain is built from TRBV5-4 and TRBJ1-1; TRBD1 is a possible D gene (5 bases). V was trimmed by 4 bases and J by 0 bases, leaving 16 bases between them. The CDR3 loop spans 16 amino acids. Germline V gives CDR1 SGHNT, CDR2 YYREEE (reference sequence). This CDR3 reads CASSGEVGDLNTEAFF. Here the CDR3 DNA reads TGTGCCAGCAGCGGGGAAGTAGGGGATCTGAACACTGAAGCTTTCTTT.

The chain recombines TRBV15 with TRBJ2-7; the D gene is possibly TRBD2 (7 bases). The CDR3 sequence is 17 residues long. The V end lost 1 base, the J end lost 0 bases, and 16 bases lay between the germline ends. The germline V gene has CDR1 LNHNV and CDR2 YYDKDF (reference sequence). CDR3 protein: CATSRGGGTQSSYEQYF. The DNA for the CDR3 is TGTGCCACCAGCAGAGGGGGGGGGACACAGAGCTCCTACGAGCAGTACTTC.

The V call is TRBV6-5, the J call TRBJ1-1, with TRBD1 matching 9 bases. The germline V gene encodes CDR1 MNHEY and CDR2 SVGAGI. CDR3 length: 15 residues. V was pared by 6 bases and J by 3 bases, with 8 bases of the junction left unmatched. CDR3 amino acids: CASRPGQGSDTEAFF. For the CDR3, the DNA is TGTGCCAGCAGACCGGGACAGGGCTCGGACACTGAAGCTTTCTTT.

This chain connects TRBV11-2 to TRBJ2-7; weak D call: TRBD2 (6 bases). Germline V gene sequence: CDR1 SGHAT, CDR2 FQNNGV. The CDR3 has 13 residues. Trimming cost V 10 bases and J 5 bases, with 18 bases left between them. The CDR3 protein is CAIPSAGPDEQYF. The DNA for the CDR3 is TGTGCCATCCCAAGTGCGGGGCCGGACGAGCAGTACTTC.

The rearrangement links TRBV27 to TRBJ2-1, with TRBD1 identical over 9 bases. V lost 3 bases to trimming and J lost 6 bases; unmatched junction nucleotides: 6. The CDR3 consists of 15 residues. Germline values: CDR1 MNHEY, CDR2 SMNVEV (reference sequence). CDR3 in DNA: TGTGCCAGCAGTTTTTGGGACAGGGTGGGCAATGAGCAGTTCTTC. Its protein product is CASSFWDRVGNEQFF.

This CDR3 reads CSVQVINFSQFF. The CDR3 DNA reads TGCAGCGTTCAGGTGATAAATTTCTCGCAGTTCTTC. The V gene is TRBV29-1, the J gene TRBJ2-1; D remains ambiguous. The CDR3 loop spans 12 amino acids. Germline lookup yields CDR1 SQVTM and CDR2 ANQGSEA. V was clipped by 5 bases and J by 12 bases, with 17 bases between them.

In DNA, the CDR3 is TGCGCCAGCAGCTCAGGACTAGCGGGGCCCAAAGAGACCCAGTACTTC. This sequence encodes CASSSGLAGPKETQYF. The V gene is TRBV5-1, the J gene TRBJ2-5; 12 nucleotides match TRBD2. Germline CDR1 reads SGHRS; CDR2 reads YFSETQ. The length of the CDR3 is 16 residues. V dropped 3 bases and J dropped 3; count of bases not matched to a gene: 6.